This T cell receptor (beta chain) comes out of a study of T cell changes during pregnancy in multiple sclerosis. This CDR3 has 14 residues. The germline V gene encodes CDR1 GTSNPN and CDR2 SVGIG (reference sequence). The germline V and J ends were trimmed by 4 bases and 0 bases, with 12 bases remaining between them. Repertoires were generated with immunoSEQ multiplex PCR, while TCRdb's copy carries only in-frame clones and drops some. This table has about 70,000 clones, about 95% appearing once. The V gene is TRBV30, the J gene TRBJ1-1; D unresolved. This sequence was found in a female donor with multiple sclerosis, enrolled in a pregnancy study. Sample: peripheral blood, taken in the third trimester of pregnancy. CDR3 region: CAWNSSTMNTEAFF. CDR3 nucleotide sequence: TGTGCCTGGAATAGCTCGACTATGAACACTGAAGCTTTCTTT.